The clone carrying this T cell receptor (beta chain) was seen at least ten times. The antigen is unknown. Germline CDR1 is SGHKS and CDR2 is YYEKEE (reference sequence). The CDR3 is 15 residues long. The V and J ends lost 3 bases and 4 bases respectively, with 14 bases between them. The data belong to a study of T cell repertoires in cytomegalovirus infection. Study-level findings and limits: HLA-C-restricted CMV-specific TCR beta clonotypes prevailed in the ex vivo response.

Via MiXCR, TCRdb re-called the reads, giving one row per CDR3 protein. The sample has roughly 320,000 distinct CDR3 sequences, around 10% seen once. The sequence was collected from a human donor in good health (CMV status not recorded). Some clones in this sample may be carry-over from other donors' samples. The chain carries TRBV5-5 and TRBJ2-1, with D possibly being TRBD2 (7 bases). The sample comprised PBMCs. The CDR3 reads CASSSLAGAYNEQFF. CDR3 coding DNA: TGTGCCAGCAGCTCCCTGGCGGGGGCTTACAATGAGCAGTTCTTC.